Following are 13 T cell receptor beta chains from one sample sequenced in a study of blood T cells in healthy people across ages. The authors ran a second PCR of 7 to 11 cycles using a sample-barcoded 5' primer and a J-beta primer mix. Each CDR3 protein is one row after TCRdb ran MiXCR on the 5' RACE reads. The data contain 630,000 or so distinct CDR3 sequences, less than 35% of them singletons. Sequencing was carried out using blood. The receptors stem from a woman of 80 years or more in good health.

Turning to this clonotype: A much larger clone lies a single base off, so this may be a read error. The V and J genes are TRBV15 and TRBJ2-7; no firm D call. V lost 0 bases to trimming and J lost 6 bases, with 9 bases between them. The CDR3 is 13 residues long. The germline V gene has CDR1 LNHNV and CDR2 YYDKDF (reference sequence). CDR3: CATSRDPPSEQYF. The DNA of the CDR3 is TGTGCCACCAGCAGAGATCCTCCTTCCGAGCAGTACTTC.

On this clonotype: One junction end does not reproduce the germline sequence, and a read error may be involved. The chain uses TRBV7-8 and TRBJ2-2; 10 bases are shared with TRBD2. CDR3 size: 16 residues. Germline loops: CDR1 SGHVS, CDR2 FQNEAQ. The CDR3 region has the DNA TGTGCCGGCAGCTTAGTTAGCGGGGGGTTCGCCGGGGAGCTGTTTTTT. It codes for CAGSLVSGGFAGELFF. The complete variable domain, with remaining parts taken from reference TRBV7-8 and TRBJ2-2, reads GAGVSQSPRYKVAKRGQDVALRCDPISGHVSLFWYQQALGQGPEFLTYFQNEAQLDKSGLPSDRFFAERPEGSVSTLKIQRTQQEDSAVYLCAGSLVSGGFAGELFFGEGSRLTVL.

This chain connects TRBV20-1 to TRBJ1-1; no definite D call. This CDR3 has 13 amino acids. CDR1 DFQATT and CDR2 SNEGSKA come from the germline V gene (reference sequence). V lost 1 base and J 5 bases, leaving 11 bases between the germline ends. Written as DNA, the CDR3 is TGCAGTGCTAGAGGTCAGATTGGGACTGAAGCTTTCTTT. This encodes CSARGQIGTEAFF.

As to this clonotype: Its ends do not fully match the called genes, so a read error is possible. The chain recombines TRBV15 with TRBJ1-5; no clear D. The CDR3 length is 14 residues. Germline lookup yields CDR1 LNHNV and CDR2 YYDKDF (reference sequence). CDR3 nucleotides: TGTACCACCAGCAGAGATCGGGCGGATCAGCCCCAGCATTTT. Protein: CTTSRDRADQPQHF.

The rearrangement links TRBV29-1 to TRBJ1-2, with D possibly TRBD1 on 5 matching bases. CDR1 and CDR2 from the germline V gene are SQVTM and ANQGSEA. V lost 7 bases, J lost 7 bases, and 16 bases lay in between. The length of the CDR3 is 12 residues. The CDR3: CSGEHGAGGYTF. CDR3 bases: TGCAGCGGGGAACACGGGGCTGGTGGCTACACCTTC. The complete variable domain, with remaining parts taken from reference TRBV29-1 and TRBJ1-2, reads SAVISQKPSRDICQRGTSLTIQCQVDSQVTMMFWYRQQPGQSLTLIATANQGSEATYESGFVIDKFPISRPNLTFSTLTVSNMSPEDSSIYLCSGEHGAGGYTFGSGTRLTVV.

J is TRBJ2-1 and V is TRBV20-1, with TRBD2 identical over 7 bases. CDR1 is DFQATT and CDR2 is SNEGSKA in the germline V gene (reference sequence). The CDR3 totals 18 residues. The V segment lost 6 bases and the J segment 0 bases; nucleotides outside the gene matches: 17. The CDR3 nucleotides read TGCAGTGCGAAACAAGGACTAGTCGGGCGGAGCTCCTACAATGAGCAGTTCTTC. Its translation is CSAKQGLVGRSSYNEQFF.

This clonotype was detected ten times or more. V gene TRBV5-1 combines with J gene TRBJ2-7; TRBD2 is a possible D gene (5 bases). With 1 base removed from V and 5 bases from J, the gap between germline ends came to 7 bases. The CDR3 has 12 residues. Germline V CDR1 and CDR2: SGHRS, YFSETQ. The DNA of the CDR3 is TGCGCCAGCAGCTTGCGGGGAGACGAGCAGTACTTC. Protein product: CASSLRGDEQYF.

This clonotype was observed at least ten times. The chain is built from TRBV24-1 and TRBJ2-7; D is uncertain. The CDR3 consists of 13 residues. The V gene lost 4 bases and the J gene lost 3 bases, with 9 bases spanning the gap. Germline CDR1 is KGHDR and CDR2 is SFDVKD. The CDR3 is CATSDSLVYEQYF. CDR3 in DNA: TGTGCCACCAGTGACTCGCTTGTCTACGAGCAGTACTTC.

Concerning this clonotype itself: At one end, the junction sequence differs from germline, possibly due to a read error. The chain has TRBV20-1 and TRBJ2-3, with D tentatively TRBD2 (5 bases). The CDR3 length is 14 residues. Germline values: CDR1 DFQATT, CDR2 SNEGSKA (reference sequence). The CDR3 DNA is TGCAGTGCTGGAGAGGGCCGGAGATCCGATACGCAGTATTTT. Translation: CSAGEGRRSDTQYF.

This clonotype was counted only a few times. The V and J genes are TRBV19 and TRBJ2-1; perhaps TRBD2 as D (6 bases). This CDR3 region has 15 residues. The germline V and J ends were trimmed by 5 bases and 3 bases, with 14 bases remaining between them. Germline values: CDR1 LNHDA, CDR2 SQIVND (reference sequence). The CDR3 nucleotides are TGTGCCAGTAGTCGCCCGGGCGGGGTCTACAATGAGCAGTTCTTC. Protein product: CASSRPGGVYNEQFF.

This clonotype was counted at least ten times. This chain joins TRBV4-3 and TRBJ1-1; no clear D gene. CDR1 and CDR2 (germline): LGHNA, YSLEER. This CDR3 comprises 14 residues. V shed 1 base and J shed 5 bases, with 11 bases lying between them. CDR3 sequence: CASSQVQAGTEAFF. The CDR3 nucleotides are TGCGCCAGCAGCCAAGTTCAGGCGGGAACTGAAGCTTTCTTT.

The chain recombines TRBV28 with TRBJ1-1; D is possibly TRBD1 (5 bases). This CDR3 has 17 residues. CDR1 and CDR2 from the germline V gene are MDHEN and SYDVKM. With 4 bases removed from V and 4 bases from J, the gap between germline ends came to 22 bases. This CDR3 reads CASSSILAGEGPTEAFF. The CDR3 region has the DNA TGTGCCAGCAGTTCGATCTTGGCGGGGGAGGGGCCCACTGAAGCTTTCTTT. The entire variable domain, with the rest obtained from reference TRBV28 and TRBJ1-1, is as follows: DVKVTQSSRYLVKRTGEKVFLECVQDMDHENMFWYRQDPGLGLRLIYFSYDVKMKEKGDIPEGYSVSREKKERFSLILESASTNQTSMYLCASSSILAGEGPTEAFFGQGTRLTVV.

In this sample, this clonotype turned up many times. Being one base from a much bigger clone, this may be a read error. The rearrangement links TRBV2 to TRBJ2-5; D gene ambiguous. V was pared by 7 bases and J by 1 base, with 4 bases between. Germline CDR1 is SNHLY and CDR2 is FYNNEI. The CDR3 contains 11 residues. CDR3 region: CASTFQETQYF. The CDR3 bases are TGTGCCAGCACCTTCCAAGAGACCCAGTACTTC.